The subject of this entry is one T cell receptor beta chain. The CDR3 end shows no conserved phenylalanine or tryptophan, and so a read error is likely. TCRdb passed the RT-PCR reads through MiXCR, listing each CDR3 protein once. Here the sample spans about 700,000 distinct CDR3 sequences, 14% being singletons. Sequenced material: memory CD4+ T cells from blood. The clonotype originates from a female donor in good health, serving as a healthy control.

CDR3 in amino acids: CASSQHPGAKNIQYL. The CDR3 DNA is TGCGCCAGCAGCCAACACCCAGGGGCCAAAAACATTCAGTACTTA. The chain recombines TRBV4-3 with TRBJ2-4; maybe TRBD1 (5 bases). Germline lookup yields CDR1 LGHNA and CDR2 YSLEER. V lost 2 bases to trimming and J lost 1 base, with 9 bases between them. The CDR3 is made up of 15 amino acids.